Following are 20 T cell receptor beta chains from one sample sequenced in a study of blood T cell repertoires in COVID-19. TCRdb's table, derived via immunoSEQ multiplex PCR, lists solely in-frame clones and lacks some. Of 50,000 to 80,000 clones in the sample, roughly three quarters are singletons; the top ten hold approximately 15%. The sample consisted of peripheral blood. Source of these receptors: a man aged 55 to 69 with COVID-19, enrolled during active disease.

The chain uses TRBV29-1 and TRBJ2-1; tentative D call: TRBD2 (6 bases). The CDR3 has 16 amino acids. Germline V gives CDR1 SQVTM, CDR2 ANQGSEA. V was trimmed by 0 bases and J by 8 bases, leaving 20 bases between them. Written as DNA, the CDR3 is TGCAGCGTTGAAGAGGGCGGCTTCGGGACTTTCGATGAGCAGTTCTTC. It translates to CSVEEGGFGTFDEQFF.

The chain carries TRBV28 and TRBJ2-3; 10 bases match TRBD2. The CDR3 covers 17 residues. The ends lost 2 bases at V and 0 bases at J; junction bases unmatched: 5. Germline V gives CDR1 MDHEN, CDR2 SYDVKM. The CDR3 here is CASSLGLAGASTDTQYF. The CDR3 DNA is TGTGCCAGCAGTTTAGGTCTAGCGGGAGCTAGCACAGATACGCAGTATTTT.

J is TRBJ1-6 and V is TRBV7-9, with D maybe TRBD1 (5 bases). V was shortened by 5 bases and J by 6 bases, with 8 bases between the two germline ends. CDR1 is SEHNR and CDR2 is FQNEAQ in the germline V gene (reference sequence). This CDR3 contains 13 residues. CDR3 bases: TGTGCCAGCAGCCTCCAGGGTAATTCACCCCTCCACTTT. Translated: CASSLQGNSPLHF.

V gene TRBV9 combines with J gene TRBJ2-5; D might be TRBD1 (6 bases). The V and J ends lost 4 bases and 2 bases respectively, with 9 bases between them. The CDR3 length is 13 residues. CDR1 is SGDLS, CDR2 YYNGEE, per germline. The CDR3 nucleotides are TGTGCCAGCAGCCCAAGGGGGCAAGAGACCCAGTACTTC. It is translated as CASSPRGQETQYF.

The chain uses TRBV4-2 and TRBJ1-1; possible D gene TRBD1, 6 bases. The V end lost 2 bases, the J end lost 1 base, and 11 bases lay between the germline ends. Per germline, CDR1 LGHNA and CDR2 YNFKEQ. This CDR3 contains 15 residues. The CDR3 region is CASSQNREPNTEAFF. The CDR3 bases are TGTGCCAGCAGCCAAAACAGGGAACCGAACACTGAAGCTTTCTTT.

V gene TRBV10-1 combines with J gene TRBJ2-1; maybe TRBD2 (5 bases). The CDR3 has 11 amino acids. CDR1 is WNHNN, CDR2 SYGVQD, per germline (reference sequence). V lost 4 bases and J 7 bases, leaving 5 bases between the germline ends. The CDR3, as DNA: TGCGCCAGCAGTGCGGGGAATGAGCAGTTCTTC. Its translation: CASSAGNEQFF.

This sequence joins TRBV12-3 or TRBV12-4 and TRBJ2-4; D might be TRBD2 (6 bases). The CDR3 spans 13 residues. V gave up 1 base and J gave up 6 bases, with 7 bases separating them. CDR3 sequence reads: CASSLVGGNIQYF. In DNA form, the CDR3 reads TGTGCCAGCAGTTTAGTGGGGGGAAACATTCAGTACTTC.

This clone is medium-sized within its sample. CDR3 coding DNA: TGCGCCAGCAGCTTGGACAGCCCCTACGAGCAGTACTTC. This encodes CASSLDSPYEQYF. The V and J genes are TRBV5-1 and TRBJ2-7, with D uncertain. Germline V gene data show CDR1 as SGHRS and CDR2 as YFSETQ. This CDR3 contains 13 residues. Trimming cost V 0 bases and J 2 bases, with 6 bases left between them.

J is TRBJ2-5 and V is TRBV7-9, with D tentatively TRBD2 (6 bases). The CDR3 loop spans 13 amino acids. Germline lookup yields CDR1 SEHNR and CDR2 FQNEAQ (reference sequence). Trimming removed 5 bases at V and 5 bases at J, with 12 bases between. Written as DNA, the CDR3 is TGTGCCAGCAGCGATTCGGGGGTTGAGACCCAGTACTTC. Encoded protein: CASSDSGVETQYF.

V is TRBV4-1 and J is TRBJ1-2, with no clear D. The CDR3 spans 15 residues. Germline lookup yields CDR1 MGHRA and CDR2 YSYEKL. V was clipped by 2 bases and J by 1 base, with 11 bases between them. CDR3 residues: CASSQRAGGNYGYTF. The CDR3 nucleotides read TGCGCCAGCAGCCAAAGGGCGGGCGGTAACTATGGCTACACCTTC.

The rearrangement links TRBV29-1 to TRBJ2-1; 7 bases line up with TRBD2. J was trimmed by 8 bases and V by 2 bases; bases with no gene match: 12. The CDR3 runs 15 residues. The germline gives CDR1 SQVTM, CDR2 ANQGSEA. The CDR3 coding sequence is TGCAGCGTTGAAATGTTGGCGGGAGCGGTTGATGAGCAGTTCTTC. Its protein is CSVEMLAGAVDEQFF.

There are a few counts of this clone. The genes are TRBV5-1 and TRBJ2-5; possible D gene TRBD1, 6 bases. V was shortened by 0 bases and J by 7 bases, with 16 bases between the two germline ends. Germline V gives CDR1 SGHRS, CDR2 YFSETQ. The CDR3 consists of 15 residues. DNA for the CDR3: TGCGCCAGCAGCTTGGATGAGGGCAGGGGCGGGACCCAGTACTTC. Translated, it gives CASSLDEGRGGTQYF.

The chain has TRBV28 and TRBJ2-5, with 7 bases lining up with TRBD1. The CDR3 loop spans 16 amino acids. CDR1 and CDR2 from the germline V gene are MDHEN and SYDVKM. V shed 2 bases and J 5 bases; nucleotides not matched to a gene: 11. The CDR3 DNA sequence: TGTGCCAGCAGTTTAGCGGTTGGGCAGGGGGTCGAGACCCAGTACTTC. The encoded protein is CASSLAVGQGVETQYF.

The chain has TRBV19 and TRBJ2-1; a weak D match, TRBD2 (5 bases). This CDR3 is built from 14 residues. Trimming pared 3 bases from V and 0 bases from J, leaving 6 bases between. Germline V lookup: CDR1 LNHDA, CDR2 SQIVND (reference sequence). The CDR3 coding sequence is TGTGCCAGTAGTATCGGGGTCTCCTACAATGAGCAGTTCTTC. It encodes CASSIGVSYNEQFF.

Here the CDR3 reads CASSPGQGWGGDQETQYF. CDR3 coding DNA: TGCGCCAGCAGCCCCGGACAGGGATGGGGAGGGGATCAAGAGACCCAGTACTTC. The rearrangement joins TRBV5-1 to TRBJ2-5, with D tentatively TRBD1 (8 bases). V was trimmed by 4 bases and J by 2 bases, leaving 24 bases between them. CDR3 size: 18 residues. Germline CDR1 and CDR2: SGHRS and YFSETQ.

This clone was detected once. This chain uses TRBV5-1 with TRBJ1-5; tentatively, D is TRBD1 (6 bases). V gave up 3 bases and J gave up 5 bases, with 9 bases separating them. The germline V gene has CDR1 SGHRS and CDR2 YFSETQ. The CDR3 contains 13 residues. The CDR3 DNA is TGCGCCAGCAGCTGGGACAAGGATCAGCCCCAGCATTTT. It translates to CASSWDKDQPQHF.

V usage is TRBV5-5 and J usage is TRBJ1-2, with D perhaps matching TRBD1 (6 bases). V lost 4 bases and J lost 5, with 24 bases in between. The CDR3 is made up of 17 amino acids. The germline V gene has CDR1 SGHKS and CDR2 YYEKEE (reference sequence). The CDR3 DNA follows: TGTGCCAGCAGCCAAACTATGACCCAAGCAGGGGTTTATGGCTACACCTTC. This codes for CASSQTMTQAGVYGYTF.

This chain connects TRBV24-1 to TRBJ1-2; a weak D match, TRBD1 (6 bases). This CDR3 is 14 amino acids long. CDR1 is KGHDR, CDR2 SFDVKD, per germline. Trimming took off 4 bases at V and 11 bases at J, with 19 bases between the two ends. CDR3 sequence (DNA): TGTGCCACCAGTGACTCAAGCAGGGGTACCCAGTACACCTTC. Its protein is CATSDSSRGTQYTF.

A single count supports this clone. J is TRBJ2-3 and V is TRBV5-1, with TRBD2 identical over 9 bases. CDR3 length: 15 residues. Germline V gene sequence: CDR1 SGHRS, CDR2 YFSETQ. With V trimmed by 4 bases and J by 3 bases, 6 bases remained unmatched. The DNA of the CDR3 is TGCGCCAGCAGCAGACTAGCGGTCGATACAGATACGCAGTATTTT. Translating gives CASSRLAVDTDTQYF.

The V gene is TRBV10-3, the J gene TRBJ2-2, with TRBD1 identical over 7 bases. The CDR3 is made up of 14 amino acids. The germline V gene encodes CDR1 ENHRY and CDR2 SYGVKD. Trimming at V came to 6 bases and at J to 4 bases, leaving 5 bases not matched to a gene. The CDR3 region is CAIRWDSLTGELFF. The CDR3 DNA follows: TGTGCCATCAGGTGGGACAGCCTCACCGGGGAGCTGTTTTTT.